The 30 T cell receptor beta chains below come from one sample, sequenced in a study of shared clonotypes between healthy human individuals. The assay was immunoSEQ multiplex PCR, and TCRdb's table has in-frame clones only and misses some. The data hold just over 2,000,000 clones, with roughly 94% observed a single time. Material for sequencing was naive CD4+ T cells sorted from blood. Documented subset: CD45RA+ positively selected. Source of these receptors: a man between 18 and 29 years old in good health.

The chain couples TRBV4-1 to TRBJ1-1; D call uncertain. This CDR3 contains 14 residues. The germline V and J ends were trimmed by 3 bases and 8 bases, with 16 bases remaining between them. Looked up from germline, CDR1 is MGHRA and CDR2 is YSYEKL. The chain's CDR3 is CASSHRFGEAEAFF. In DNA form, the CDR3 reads TGCGCCAGCAGCCATCGTTTCGGGGAGGCCGAAGCTTTCTTT.

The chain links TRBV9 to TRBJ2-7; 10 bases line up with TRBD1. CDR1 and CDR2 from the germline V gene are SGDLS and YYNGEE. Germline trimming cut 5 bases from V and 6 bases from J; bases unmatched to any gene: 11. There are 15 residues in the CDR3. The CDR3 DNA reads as TGTGCCAGCAGTACCTTGGGACAGGGGAATTTCGAGCAGTACTTC. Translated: CASSTLGQGNFEQYF.

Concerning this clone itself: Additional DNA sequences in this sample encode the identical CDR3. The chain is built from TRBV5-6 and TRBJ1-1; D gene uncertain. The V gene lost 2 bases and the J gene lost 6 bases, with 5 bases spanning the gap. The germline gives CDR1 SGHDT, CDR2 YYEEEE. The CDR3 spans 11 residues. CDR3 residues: CASSFGSEAFF. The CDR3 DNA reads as TGTGCCAGCAGCTTCGGTTCTGAAGCTTTCTTT.

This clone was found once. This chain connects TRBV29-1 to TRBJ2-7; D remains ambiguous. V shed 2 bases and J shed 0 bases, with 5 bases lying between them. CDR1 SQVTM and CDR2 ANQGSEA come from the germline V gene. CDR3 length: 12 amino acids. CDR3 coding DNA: TGCAGCGTTGAATGGGACTCCTACGAGCAGTACTTC. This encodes CSVEWDSYEQYF.

This CDR3 reads CASSYVAEGEQFF. CDR3 coding DNA: TGTGCCAGCAGTTACGTGGCGGAGGGTGAGCAGTTCTTC. The V gene is TRBV6-6, the J gene TRBJ2-1, with D possibly matching TRBD2 (6 bases). The V gene lost 2 bases and the J gene lost 9 bases, with 11 bases spanning the gap. The CDR3 consists of 13 residues. Germline assignment: CDR1 MNHNY and CDR2 SVGAGI (reference sequence).

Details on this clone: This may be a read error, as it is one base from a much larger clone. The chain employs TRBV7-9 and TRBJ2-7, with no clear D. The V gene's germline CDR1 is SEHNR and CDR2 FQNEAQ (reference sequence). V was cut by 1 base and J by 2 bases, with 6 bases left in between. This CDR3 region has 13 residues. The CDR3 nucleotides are TGTGCCAGCAGCTTAGAAGATCCCTACGAGCAGTACTTC. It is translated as CASSLEDPYEQYF.

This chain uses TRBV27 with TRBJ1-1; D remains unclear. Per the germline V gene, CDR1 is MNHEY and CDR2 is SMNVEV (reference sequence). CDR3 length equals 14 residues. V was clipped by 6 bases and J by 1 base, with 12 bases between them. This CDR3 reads CASSLRRGNTEAFF. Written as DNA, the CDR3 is TGTGCCAGCAGCCTAAGGCGGGGGAACACTGAAGCTTTCTTT.

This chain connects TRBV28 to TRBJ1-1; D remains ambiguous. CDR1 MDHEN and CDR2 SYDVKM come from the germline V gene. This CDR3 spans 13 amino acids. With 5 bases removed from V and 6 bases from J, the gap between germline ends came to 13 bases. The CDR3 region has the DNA TGTGCCAGCAGTCCTCTCGGGGTCGCTGAAGCTTTCTTT. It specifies CASSPLGVAEAFF.

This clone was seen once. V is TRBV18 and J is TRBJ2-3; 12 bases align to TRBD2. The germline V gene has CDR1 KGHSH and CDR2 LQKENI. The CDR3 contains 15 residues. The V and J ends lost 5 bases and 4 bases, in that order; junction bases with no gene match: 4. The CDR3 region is CASSSLAGGPDTQYF. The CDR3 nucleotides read TGTGCCAGCTCATCTCTAGCGGGGGGGCCAGATACGCAGTATTTT. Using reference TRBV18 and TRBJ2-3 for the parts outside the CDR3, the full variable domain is NAGVMQNPRHLVRRRGQEARLRCSPMKGHSHVYWYRQLPEEGLKFMVYLQKENIIDESGMPKERFSAEFPKEGPSILRIQQVVRGDSAAYFCASSSLAGGPDTQYFGPGTRLTVL.

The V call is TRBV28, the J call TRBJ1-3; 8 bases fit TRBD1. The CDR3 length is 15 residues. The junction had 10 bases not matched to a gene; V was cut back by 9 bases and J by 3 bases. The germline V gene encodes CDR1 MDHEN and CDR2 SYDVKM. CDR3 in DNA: TGTGCCAGTGGACCCGGACAGGGCAGTGGAAACACCATATATTTT. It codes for CASGPGQGSGNTIYF.

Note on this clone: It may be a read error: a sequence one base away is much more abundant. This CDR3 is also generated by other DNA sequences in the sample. The CDR3 DNA reads TGTGCCAGTACCCCGTCAGGGAGGAACACTGAAGCTTTCTTC. It translates to CASTPSGRNTEAFF. This chain connects TRBV19 to TRBJ1-1, with D maybe TRBD1 (5 bases). Germline V gives CDR1 LNHDA, CDR2 SQIVND (reference sequence). The CDR3 is 14 residues long. The full variable domain, in which reference TRBV19 and TRBJ1-1 provide the parts outside the CDR3, is DGGITQSPKYLFRKEGQNVTLSCEQNLNHDAMYWYRQDPGQGLRLIYYSQIVNDFQKGDIAEGYSVSREKKESFPLTVTSAQKNPTAFYLCASTPSGRNTEAFFGQGTRLTVV.

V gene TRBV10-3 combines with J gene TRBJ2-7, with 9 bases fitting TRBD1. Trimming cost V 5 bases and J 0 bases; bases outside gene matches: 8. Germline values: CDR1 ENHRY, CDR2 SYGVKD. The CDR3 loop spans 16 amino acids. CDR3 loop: CAISKEGTGSSYEQYF. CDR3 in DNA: TGTGCCATCAGTAAGGAAGGGACAGGGAGCTCCTACGAGCAGTACTTC.

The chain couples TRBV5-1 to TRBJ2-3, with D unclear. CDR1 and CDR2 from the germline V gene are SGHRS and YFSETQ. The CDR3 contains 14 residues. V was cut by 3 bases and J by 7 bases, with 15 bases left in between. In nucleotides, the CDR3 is TGCGCCAGCAGCTCTTCGTCAACCCCAAATACGCAGTATTTT. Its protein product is CASSSSSTPNTQYF. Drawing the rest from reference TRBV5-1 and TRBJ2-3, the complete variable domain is KAGVTQTPRYLIKTRGQQVTLSCSPISGHRSVSWYQQTPGQGLQFLFEYFSETQRNKGNFPGRFSGRQFSNSRSEMNVSTLELGDSALYLCASSSSSTPNTQYFGPGTRLTVL.

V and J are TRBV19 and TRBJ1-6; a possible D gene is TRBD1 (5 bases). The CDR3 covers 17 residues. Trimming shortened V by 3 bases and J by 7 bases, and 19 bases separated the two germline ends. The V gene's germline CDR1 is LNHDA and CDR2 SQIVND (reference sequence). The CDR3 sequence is CASSIQGPSRGNSPLHF. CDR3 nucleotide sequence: TGTGCCAGTAGTATCCAGGGCCCCAGTCGGGGGAATTCACCCCTCCACTTT. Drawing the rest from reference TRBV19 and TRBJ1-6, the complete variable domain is DGGITQSPKYLFRKEGQNVTLSCEQNLNHDAMYWYRQDPGQGLRLIYYSQIVNDFQKGDIAEGYSVSREKKESFPLTVTSAQKNPTAFYLCASSIQGPSRGNSPLHFGNGTRLTVT.

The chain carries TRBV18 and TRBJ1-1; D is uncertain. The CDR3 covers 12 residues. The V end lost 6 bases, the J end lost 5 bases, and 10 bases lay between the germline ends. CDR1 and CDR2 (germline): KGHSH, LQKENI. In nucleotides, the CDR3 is TGTGCCAGCTCCCTCGGAGAAACTGAAGCTTTCTTT. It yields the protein CASSLGETEAFF. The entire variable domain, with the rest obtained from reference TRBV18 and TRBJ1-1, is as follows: NAGVMQNPRHLVRRRGQEARLRCSPMKGHSHVYWYRQLPEEGLKFMVYLQKENIIDESGMPKERFSAEFPKEGPSILRIQQVVRGDSAAYFCASSLGETEAFFGQGTRLTVV.

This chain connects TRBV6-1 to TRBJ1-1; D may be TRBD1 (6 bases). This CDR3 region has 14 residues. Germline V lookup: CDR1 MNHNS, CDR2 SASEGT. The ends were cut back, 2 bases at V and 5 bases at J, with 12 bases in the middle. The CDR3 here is CASSEYRDGTEAFF. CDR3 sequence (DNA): TGTGCCAGCAGTGAATACAGGGACGGGACTGAAGCTTTCTTT.

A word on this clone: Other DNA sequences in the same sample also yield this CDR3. CDR3 sequence reads: CSATTGGSYGYTF. The CDR3 bases are TGCAGCGCCACCACAGGGGGCAGCTATGGCTACACCTTC. J is TRBJ1-2 and V is TRBV29-1; 9 bases fit TRBD1. Trimming cost V 7 bases and J 4 bases; bases outside gene matches: 7. This CDR3 has 13 residues. Germline CDR1 reads SQVTM; CDR2 reads ANQGSEA.

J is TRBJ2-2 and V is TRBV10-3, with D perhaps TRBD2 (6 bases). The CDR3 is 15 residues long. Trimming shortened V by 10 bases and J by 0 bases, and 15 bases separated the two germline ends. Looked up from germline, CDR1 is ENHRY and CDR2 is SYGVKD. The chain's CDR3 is CATGRDRTNTGELFF. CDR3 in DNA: TGTGCCACCGGGAGAGACCGGACGAACACCGGGGAGCTGTTTTTT.

The CDR3 loop is CAWSVSPGVNTEAFF. The CDR3 region has the DNA TGTGCCTGGAGTGTTTCTCCAGGGGTGAACACTGAAGCTTTCTTT. The chain is built from TRBV30 and TRBJ1-1; tentatively, D is TRBD1 (6 bases). The ends were cut back, 0 bases at V and 0 bases at J, with 11 bases in the middle. The length of the CDR3 is 15 residues. The V gene's germline CDR1 is GTSNPN and CDR2 SVGIG (reference sequence). Filled out from reference TRBV30 and TRBJ1-1, the complete variable domain reads SQTIHQWPATLVQPVGSPLSLECTVEGTSNPNLYWYRQAAGRGLQLLFYSVGIGQISSEVPQNLSASRPQDRQFILSSKKLLLSDSGFYLCAWSVSPGVNTEAFFGQGTRLTVV.

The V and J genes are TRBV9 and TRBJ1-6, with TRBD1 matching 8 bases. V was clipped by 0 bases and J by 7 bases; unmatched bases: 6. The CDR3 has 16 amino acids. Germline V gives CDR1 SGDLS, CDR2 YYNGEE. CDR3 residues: CASSVGGQGANSPLHF. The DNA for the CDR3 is TGTGCCAGCAGCGTAGGTGGGCAGGGGGCCAATTCACCCCTCCACTTT.

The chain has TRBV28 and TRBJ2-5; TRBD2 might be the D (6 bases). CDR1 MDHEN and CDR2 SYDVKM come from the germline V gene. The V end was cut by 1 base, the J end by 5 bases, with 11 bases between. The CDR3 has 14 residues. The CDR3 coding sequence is TGTGCCAGCAGTTTATTTCACGGGGGTGAGACCCAGTACTTC. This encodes CASSLFHGGETQYF.

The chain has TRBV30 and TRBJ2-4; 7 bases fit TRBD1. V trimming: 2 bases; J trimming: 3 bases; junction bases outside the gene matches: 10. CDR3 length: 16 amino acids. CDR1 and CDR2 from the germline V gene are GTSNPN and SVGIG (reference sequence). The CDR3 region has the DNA TGTGCCTGGAGTCCATACCAGGGGGATGACAAAAACATTCAGTACTTC. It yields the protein CAWSPYQGDDKNIQYF.

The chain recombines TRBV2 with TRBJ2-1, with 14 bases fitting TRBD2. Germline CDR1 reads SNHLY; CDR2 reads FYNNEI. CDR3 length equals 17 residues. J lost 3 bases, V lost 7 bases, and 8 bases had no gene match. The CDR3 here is CASIGTSGGADYNEQFF. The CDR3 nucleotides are TGTGCCAGCATCGGGACTAGCGGGGGAGCCGACTACAATGAGCAGTTCTTC.

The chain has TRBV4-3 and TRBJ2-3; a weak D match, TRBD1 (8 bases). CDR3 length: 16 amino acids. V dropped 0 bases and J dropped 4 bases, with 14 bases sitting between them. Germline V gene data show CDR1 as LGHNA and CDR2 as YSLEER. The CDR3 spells CASSQETGGGADTQYF. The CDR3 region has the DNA TGCGCCAGCAGCCAAGAAACAGGGGGAGGGGCAGATACGCAGTATTTT.

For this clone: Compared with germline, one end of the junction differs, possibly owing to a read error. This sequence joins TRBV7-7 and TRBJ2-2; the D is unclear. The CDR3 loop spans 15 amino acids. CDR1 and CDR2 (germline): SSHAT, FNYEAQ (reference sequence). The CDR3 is CASSSAGLGTGELFF. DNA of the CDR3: TGTGCTAGCAGCTCGGCCGGCCTCGGGACCGGGGAGCTGTTTTTT.

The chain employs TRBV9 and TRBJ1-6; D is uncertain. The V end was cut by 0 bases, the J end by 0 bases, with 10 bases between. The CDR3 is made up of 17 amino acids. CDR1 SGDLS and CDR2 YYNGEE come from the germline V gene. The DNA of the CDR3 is TGTGCCAGCAGCGTAGCGGCCGTTCGCTCCTATAATTCACCCCTCCACTTT. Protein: CASSVAAVRSYNSPLHF.

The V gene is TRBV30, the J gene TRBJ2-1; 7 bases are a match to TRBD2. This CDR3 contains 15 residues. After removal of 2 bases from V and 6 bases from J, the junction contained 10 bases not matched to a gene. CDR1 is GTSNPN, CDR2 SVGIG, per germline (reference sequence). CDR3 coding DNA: TGTGCCTGGAGTTCATGGGGGGGAACGGGCAATGAGCAGTTCTTC. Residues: CAWSSWGGTGNEQFF.

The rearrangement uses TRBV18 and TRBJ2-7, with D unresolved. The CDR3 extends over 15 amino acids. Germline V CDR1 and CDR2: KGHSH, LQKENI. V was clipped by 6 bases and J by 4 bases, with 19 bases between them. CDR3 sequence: CASSNAGGAGYEQYF. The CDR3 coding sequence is TGTGCCAGCTCCAATGCTGGTGGAGCCGGGTACGAGCAGTACTTC.

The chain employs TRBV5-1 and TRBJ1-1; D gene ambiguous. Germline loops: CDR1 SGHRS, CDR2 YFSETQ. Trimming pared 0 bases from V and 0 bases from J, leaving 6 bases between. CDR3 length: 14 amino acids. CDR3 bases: TGCGCCAGCAGCTTGGTACGGATGAACACTGAAGCTTTCTTT. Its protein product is CASSLVRMNTEAFF.

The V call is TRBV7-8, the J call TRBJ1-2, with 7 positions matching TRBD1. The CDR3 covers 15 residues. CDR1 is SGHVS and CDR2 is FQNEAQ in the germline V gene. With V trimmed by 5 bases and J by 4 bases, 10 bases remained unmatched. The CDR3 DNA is TGTGCCAGCAGCCCGACTCAAGGGGGCGGCTATGGCTACACCTTC. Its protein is CASSPTQGGGYGYTF.